The next 8 T cell receptor beta chains were all read from a single sample in a study of Ad26.COV2.S vaccination and SARS-CoV-2 variants. The repertoire was sequenced with immunoSEQ multiplex PCR; TCRdb's copy has only in-frame clones and lacks some. Here the sample spans about 470,000 clones, 90% being singletons. Noted treatment: approximately 18 received Ad26.COV2.S at low or high dose, single or two shots; a few received placebo; per-sample allocation not given. Samples came from day 63 after the first vaccine or placebo injection. Sample: peripheral blood, taken in a trial of Ad26.COV2.S vaccine versus placebo. The receptors shown here come from a person aged 18 to 65 who received the Ad26.COV2.S COVID-19 vaccine or a placebo.

The chain carries TRBV3-1 (or the pseudogene TRBV3-2) and TRBJ2-5; TRBD1 aligns across 7 bases. Germline V gene sequence: CDR1 LGHDT, CDR2 YNNKEL (reference sequence). This CDR3 is built from 18 residues. J was trimmed by 5 bases and V by 0 bases; bases with no gene match: 15. CDR3 DNA sequence: TGTGCCAGCAGCCAAGATCGGGACAGTGAGGAGGTTGAGGAGACCCAGTACTTC. Translated, it gives CASSQDRDSEEVEETQYF.

The V and J genes are TRBV5-1 and TRBJ2-5, with D uncertain. V was cut by 1 base and J by 7 bases, with 14 bases left in between. Per the germline V gene, CDR1 is SGHRS and CDR2 is YFSETQ. This CDR3 has 14 amino acids. CDR3 region: CASSLFGAPGTQYF. The CDR3 nucleotides read TGCGCCAGCAGCTTGTTTGGCGCCCCAGGGACCCAGTACTTC.

V is TRBV12-3 or TRBV12-4 and J is TRBJ2-5; D not resolved. V dropped 0 bases and J dropped 2 bases, with 1 base sitting between them. The CDR3 consists of 12 residues. CDR3: CASSLAQETQYF. For the CDR3, the DNA is TGTGCCAGCAGTTTAGCTCAAGAGACCCAGTACTTC.

This chain links TRBV4-3 with TRBJ2-7; TRBD1 agrees at 9 bases. V gave up 0 bases and J gave up 3 bases; unmatched junction bases: 3. The CDR3 runs 15 residues. Per the germline V gene, CDR1 is LGHNA and CDR2 is YSLEER. CDR3 DNA: TGCGCCAGCAGCCAAGATGGGACAGGGTACTACGAGCAGTACTTC. It codes for CASSQDGTGYYEQYF.

This sequence joins TRBV21-1 and TRBJ1-1; the D call in the table, TRBD1, was not verified against the DNA. TRBV21-1 counts as a pseudogene. This CDR3 is 14 amino acids long. DNA of the CDR3: TGTGCCAGCAGCTCCGGACAGGGGGCCACTGAAGCTTTCTTT. Translating it yields CASSSGQGATEAFF.

The chain links TRBV21-1 to TRBJ2-1; the D call in the table, TRBD1, was not verified against the DNA. TRBV21-1 is an annotated pseudogene. CDR3 size: 19 residues. The CDR3 is CASSIPGQGIGWSYNEQFF. Written as DNA, the CDR3 is TGTGCCAGCAGCATACCGGGACAGGGCATTGGGTGGTCCTACAATGAGCAGTTCTTC.

The chain combines TRBV7-2 with TRBJ1-3; no clear D. In germline, CDR1 is SGHTA, CDR2 FQGNSA. The CDR3 runs 16 residues. Trimming took 2 bases from V and 2 from J, leaving 13 bases between them. CDR3 residues: CASSLTRRGPGNTIYF. The CDR3 DNA sequence: TGTGCCAGCAGCTTAACCCGACGTGGTCCTGGAAACACCATATATTTT.

A few counts support this clone. The chain is built from TRBV2 and TRBJ1-4, with D maybe TRBD1 (5 bases). The length of the CDR3 is 13 residues. The germline V and J ends were trimmed by 4 bases and 13 bases, with 16 bases remaining between them. Germline V gene data show CDR1 as SNHLY and CDR2 as FYNNEI. This chain's CDR3 is CASSVAGRQALFF. CDR3 nucleotide sequence: TGTGCCAGCAGTGTGGCAGGGAGGCAGGCACTGTTTTTT.